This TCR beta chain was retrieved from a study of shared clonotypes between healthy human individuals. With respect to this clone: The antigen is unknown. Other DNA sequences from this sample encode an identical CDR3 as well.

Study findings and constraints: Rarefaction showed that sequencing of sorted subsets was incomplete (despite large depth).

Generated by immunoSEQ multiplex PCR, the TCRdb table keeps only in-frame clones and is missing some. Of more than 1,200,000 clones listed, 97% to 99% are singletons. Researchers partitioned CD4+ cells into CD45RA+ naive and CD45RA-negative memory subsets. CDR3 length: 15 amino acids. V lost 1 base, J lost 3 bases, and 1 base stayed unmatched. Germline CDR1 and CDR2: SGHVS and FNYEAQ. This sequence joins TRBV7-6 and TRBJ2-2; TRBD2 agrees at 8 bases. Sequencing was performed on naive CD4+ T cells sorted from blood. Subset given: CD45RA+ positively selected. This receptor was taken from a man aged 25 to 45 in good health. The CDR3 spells CASSLDGRDTGELFF. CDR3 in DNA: TGTGCCAGCAGCTTAGACGGGAGGGACACCGGGGAGCTGTTTTTT.